These 13 T cell receptor beta chains share one sample of origin, sequenced in a study of blood T cells in healthy people across ages. Then a second PCR, running roughly 7 to 11 cycles, was carried out with a sample-barcoded 5' primer and a J-beta primer mix. Each CDR3 protein is one row after TCRdb ran MiXCR on the 5' RACE reads. This sample has 1.5 million to 2 million distinct CDR3 sequences; 49% occur once, and the top ten carry over 2%. What was sequenced was blood. These receptors were obtained from a woman aged 40 to 50 in good health.

This clonotype was detected only a few times. V is TRBV4-3 and J is TRBJ1-6; D is perhaps TRBD1 (5 bases). The CDR3 spans 14 residues. V was pared by 3 bases and J by 3 bases, with 6 bases between. Germline-derived CDR1 and CDR2 are LGHNA and YSLEER. In nucleotides, the CDR3 is TGCGCCAGCAGCCAGGGACTCTATAATTCACCCCTCCACTTT. Its translation: CASSQGLYNSPLHF.

This clonotype was picked up a small number of times. The chain is built from TRBV9 and TRBJ2-5; D not resolved. Trimming took off 8 bases at V and 3 bases at J, with 11 bases between the two ends. The CDR3 is 12 amino acids. Germline CDR1 and CDR2: SGDLS and YYNGEE. DNA of the CDR3: TGTGCCAGACTGCTAGAGAAAGAGACCCAGTACTTC. Amino acids: CARLLEKETQYF.

This sequence joins TRBV7-2 and TRBJ2-1; D may be TRBD1 or TRBD2 (6 bases each). Per germline, CDR1 SGHTA and CDR2 FQGNSA. Trimming shortened V by 1 base and J by 5 bases, and 12 bases separated the two germline ends. The CDR3 length is 15 residues. The CDR3 DNA reads as TGTGCCAGCAGCTTAGAGTGGGGGGCGAACAATGAGCAGTTCTTC. Amino acid sequence: CASSLEWGANNEQFF. Combining the CDR3 with reference TRBV7-2 and TRBJ2-1 gives the whole variable domain GAGVSQSPSNKVTEKGKDVELRCDPISGHTALYWYRQSLGQGLEFLIYFQGNSAPDKSGLPSDRFSAERTGGSVSTLTIQRTQQEDSAVYLCASSLEWGANNEQFFGPGTRLTVL.

The DNA of the CDR3 is TGTGCCACCAGCAGGGGACCTCCGTACAATGAGCAGTTCTTC. Its translation: CATSRGPPYNEQFF. V is TRBV15 and J is TRBJ2-1, with D tentatively TRBD1 or TRBD2 (5 bases each). CDR3 length: 14 residues. CDR1 LNHNV and CDR2 YYDKDF come from the germline V gene (reference sequence). V was shortened by 3 bases and J by 4 bases, with 10 bases between the two germline ends.

This clonotype was counted between two and nine times. This chain joins TRBV14 and TRBJ2-1; D is tentatively TRBD1 or TRBD2 (5 bases each). The CDR3 is made up of 14 amino acids. Germline values: CDR1 SGHDN, CDR2 FVKESK. V was clipped by 1 base and J by 2 bases, with 6 bases between them. The CDR3 sequence is CASSQGDPYNEQFF. CDR3 DNA sequence: TGTGCCAGCAGCCAAGGGGACCCCTACAATGAGCAGTTCTTC.

V is TRBV21-1 and J is TRBJ2-3; the table's D gene call, TRBD1, was not cross checked with the DNA. TRBV21-1 is recorded as a pseudogene. This CDR3 is built from 17 residues. As DNA, the CDR3 is TGTGCCAGCAGCTCTAGAGGGGGGGACAGGAGCACAGATACGCAGTATTTT. As protein: CASSSRGGDRSTDTQYF.

The CDR3 bases are TGTGCCAGCAGCCCAAATCCAGGGGGTAACTATGGCTACACCTTC. This codes for CASSPNPGGNYGYTF. V gene TRBV2 combines with J gene TRBJ1-2; 7 bases are shared with TRBD1. There are 15 residues in the CDR3. Trimming at V came to 6 bases and at J to 1 base, leaving 8 bases not matched to a gene. Looked up from germline, CDR1 is SNHLY and CDR2 is FYNNEI.

The chain couples TRBV20-1 to TRBJ2-4; weak D call: TRBD2 (5 bases). The CDR3 is made up of 11 amino acids. Trimming removed 7 bases at V and 7 bases at J, with 11 bases between. Germline V gene lookup returns CDR1 DFQATT and CDR2 SNEGSKA (reference sequence). CDR3 amino acids: CSGEGMNIQYF. The CDR3, as DNA: TGCAGTGGCGAGGGAATGAACATTCAGTACTTC.

This chain links TRBV20-1 with TRBJ2-1; tentatively, D is TRBD1 or TRBD2 (5 bases each). V shed 3 bases and J shed 9 bases, with 15 bases lying between them. Germline V gives CDR1 DFQATT, CDR2 SNEGSKA (reference sequence). The CDR3 consists of 13 residues. Here the CDR3 DNA reads TGCAGTGCTAGCGGGGCCGGGTACGGTGAGCAGTTCTTC. As protein: CSASGAGYGEQFF.

This clonotype occurred a few times. The gene calls are TRBV6-5 and TRBJ2-5; D might be TRBD2 (6 bases). Trimming pared 0 bases from V and 1 base from J, leaving 12 bases between. This CDR3 region has 16 residues. CDR1 and CDR2 (germline): MNHEY, SVGAGI. The CDR3 DNA follows: TGTGCCAGCAGTTACTCGGGGGGTGAGGGCCAAGAGACCCAGTACTTC. This gives the protein CASSYSGGEGQETQYF.

The chain links TRBV6-2 or TRBV6-3 to TRBJ2-1; D remains ambiguous. Germline CDR1 and CDR2: MNHEY and SVGEGT. V was cut by 6 bases and J by 0 bases, with 15 bases left in between. There are 16 residues in the CDR3. In DNA, the CDR3 is TGTGCCAGCAGCCCACCGCTGGTGAGCTCCTACAATGAGCAGTTCTTC. This sequence encodes CASSPPLVSSYNEQFF.

This clonotype turned up a few times. The rearrangement uses TRBV29-1 and TRBJ2-3; unclear D gene. V was shortened by 7 bases and J by 6 bases, with 11 bases between the two germline ends. The CDR3 runs to 11 residues. Germline-derived CDR1 and CDR2 are SQVTM and ANQGSEA. CDR3 residues: CSAPDGDTQYF. CDR3 nucleotides: TGCAGCGCCCCGGACGGGGATACGCAGTATTTT.

The chain is built from TRBV7-2 and TRBJ1-2; 9 nucleotides line up with TRBD1. V was pared by 4 bases and J by 7 bases, with 10 bases of the junction left unmatched. CDR3 size: 15 residues. Germline CDR1 SGHTA, CDR2 FQGNSA. The chain's CDR3 is CASSSKTGGYAGYTF. CDR3 nucleotides: TGTGCCAGCAGCTCGAAGACAGGGGGATATGCTGGCTACACCTTC.